The rows below give T cell receptor beta chains drawn from one sample of a study of T cell responses to AZD1222 COVID-19 vaccine. Some clones are missing from TCRdb's copy, which holds only in-frame ones; the method was immunoSEQ multiplex PCR. Among about 83,000 clones listed, around 89% were seen once. The sequences come from peripheral blood, collected on day 0 of MenACWY control vaccination. Source of these receptors: an adult in good health. The conserved cysteine and the conserved F or W are not part of the CDR3 here. The D gene is left open where the match is weak.

d_gene	v_gene	j_gene	CDR3aa
TRBD2	TRBV5-1	TRBJ2-1	ASSQRLAGYNEQF
NA	TRBV24-1	TRBJ2-2	ATSNGITGELF
NA	TRBV2	TRBJ2-6	ASSSQSSGANVLT
TRBD1	TRBV5-5	TRBJ1-2	ASSFFSRGRVGYT
TRBD2	TRBV10-3	TRBJ2-1	AISEGTSGSLSYNEQF
NA	TRBV28	TRBJ2-7	ASSDVRSSYEQY
TRBD1	TRBV11-2	TRBJ2-2	ASSPDRGGSTKNTGELF
NA	TRBV5-1	TRBJ2-5	ASSNRVSETQY
NA	TRBV2	TRBJ2-7	ASSSEGHEQY
NA	TRBV30	TRBJ2-3	AWRAARDTQY
TRBD2	TRBV5-5	TRBJ2-5	ASSLAPSGSFLETQY
TRBD1	TRBV19	TRBJ1-6	ASSTFGRLDREDSPLH
TRBD1	TRBV6-6	TRBJ1-5	ASSPLIGTANQPQH
NA	TRBV28	TRBJ1-2	ASGRYGGYT
NA	TRBV29-1	TRBJ2-7	SVEPGSGEQY
NA	TRBV18	TRBJ1-5	ASSQGLYQPQH
NA	TRBV6-1	TRBJ1-2	ASSARPLGTYYGYT
NA	TRBV4-3	TRBJ2-4	ASSQGAGLVGIQY
NA	TRBV19	TRBJ1-3	ASSPRGGPRNTIY
NA	TRBV25-1	TRBJ1-2	ASSDTTVHDGYT
NA	TRBV9	TRBJ2-1	ASSVDLAGEQF
TRBD1	TRBV28	TRBJ1-5	ASKTSTGVPWGNQPQH
TRBD1	TRBV6-5	TRBJ1-6	ASSYSRQGASPLH
TRBD2	TRBV4-2	TRBJ2-1	ASSQDYFGREDNEQF
NA	TRBV19	TRBJ2-7	ASSAGIAYEQY
NA	TRBV28	TRBJ1-2	ASSTANYGYT
TRBD1	TRBV3-1/TRBV3-2	TRBJ1-3	ASSQLTGAPGNTIY
NA	TRBV5-1	TRBJ2-3	ASSLVGSNTDTQY
TRBD2	TRBV6-4	TRBJ2-4	ASSLTSGRNIQY
NA	TRBV10-3	TRBJ1-2	AISERENYGYT
TRBD1	TRBV30	TRBJ2-4	AWSEGTGGKNIQY
NA	TRBV5-6	TRBJ2-3	ASSFYLTGISDTQY
NA	TRBV5-1	TRBJ1-5	ASKPGTASNQPQH
TRBD1	TRBV5-4	TRBJ1-1	ASRGQGGKNTEAF
NA	TRBV20-1	TRBJ1-5	SASGAGNQPQH
TRBD1	TRBV11-3	TRBJ2-2	ASTGGTGELF
NA	TRBV12-3/TRBV12-4	TRBJ1-2	ASSLGQGYGYT
TRBD1	TRBV28	TRBJ2-7	ASSFSGTGAYEQY
NA	TRBV18	TRBJ2-6	ASTPGAPLSGANVLT
NA	TRBV7-7	TRBJ2-2	ASSLSRDKSGELF
NA	TRBV29-1	TRBJ2-7	SVDRKSSYEQY
NA	TRBV6-5	TRBJ2-7	ASSPEGWDYEQY
NA	TRBV7-2	TRBJ2-3	ASSLDFGLAADTQY
NA	TRBV6-6	TRBJ1-3	AIARSAGNTIY
NA	TRBV7-9	TRBJ2-3	ASSRPTGTDTQY
NA	TRBV6-5	TRBJ2-7	ATRQDSYEQY
NA	TRBV6-5	TRBJ2-7	ASSHTAGSSYEQY
NA	TRBV7-8	TRBJ2-7	ASSSLEDLEQY
NA	TRBV7-9	TRBJ2-5	ASSLRAGQETQY
NA	TRBV19	TRBJ2-6	ASSSFGVGDSGANVLT
NA	TRBV10-1	TRBJ2-2	ASSERGLGTGELF